The rows below give T cell receptor beta chains drawn from one sample of a study of blood T cell repertoires in COVID-19. TCRdb's copy holds only in-frame clones and misses some; the assay was immunoSEQ multiplex PCR. Among about 240,000 clones listed, more than 75% were seen once. Sequenced: PBMCs or T cells enriched from blood (not recorded which). Receptor source: a woman in her forties with acute COVID-19. Each CDR3 is given with its conserved first and last residue. A D gene is named only where the DNA matches it firmly.

>TRBD2|TRBV6-1|TRBJ2-1
CASSETWTSGSLNEQFF
>NA|TRBV6-4|TRBJ1-5
CASSPDQGNQPQHF
>NA|TRBV6-2/TRBV6-3|TRBJ1-1
CASSHPDRSEAFF
>TRBD2|TRBV27|TRBJ2-7
CASSFGGSYEQYF
>NA|TRBV15|TRBJ1-4
CATSREGLGEKLFF
>TRBD1|TRBV15|TRBJ1-5
CATCSKGGGNQPQHF
>TRBD1|TRBV6-1|TRBJ1-5
CASSDAGQGVNQPQHF
>NA|TRBV5-5|TRBJ1-1
CASSPYTGNTEAFF
>NA|TRBV7-8|TRBJ1-3
CASSLRGKAGNTIYF
>TRBD1|TRBV5-1|TRBJ1-1
CASSFTGAGTEAFF
>NA|TRBV24-1|TRBJ2-3
CATSDPTGPSDTQYF
>NA|TRBV18|TRBJ2-7
CASSPVLLSSYEQYF
>TRBD2|TRBV18|TRBJ2-1
CASSPRLAGDYNEQFF
>TRBD2|TRBV20-1|TRBJ2-1
CSASVGRAPYNEQFF
>NA|TRBV19|TRBJ2-7
CASSDPGQIAIYEQYF
>NA|TRBV20-1|TRBJ2-1
CSAKRVHEQFF
>TRBD2|TRBV11-2|TRBJ2-7
CASSSYPTLAGDEQYF
>NA|TRBV11-2|TRBJ1-6
CASSPPRGHQSSYNSPLHF
>TRBD2|TRBV11-2|TRBJ2-7
CASSLVGTTSHEQYF
>TRBD1|TRBV19|TRBJ1-2
CASSIGQGVYGYTF
>NA|TRBV12-5|TRBJ2-3
CASGLVTSSADTQYF
>NA|TRBV14|TRBJ2-3
CASKKGGGPTDTQYF
>NA|TRBV19|TRBJ1-5
CASSIGDIQPQHF
>NA|TRBV19|TRBJ1-2
CASSIEGGQGRGKFGYTF
>TRBD2|TRBV4-2|TRBJ2-5
CASSYRTSGRDQETQYF
>NA|TRBV5-1|TRBJ2-5
CASSSASVGQETQYF